This T cell receptor beta chain was obtained from a study of T cell responses to AZD1222 COVID-19 vaccine. Profiled with immunoSEQ multiplex PCR; TCRdb holds only in-frame clones, not every one. The table records 140,000 to 150,000 clones, about 90% of them present only once. The CDR3 sequence is 14 residues long. V lost 3 bases to trimming and J lost 5 bases; unmatched junction nucleotides: 6. Germline V gives CDR1 LNHDA, CDR2 SQIVND (reference sequence). About this clone: Its target is not known.

Study findings and constraints: Repertoires were collected only later (after the peak T cell response had occurred). Reports say nearly half of spike-specific TCRs go after unmutated variant regions. Elevations in Spike-specific TCR breadth and depth followed administration of two AZD1222 doses.

The sequencing here drew on peripheral blood, taken 28 days after the second dose of the MenACWY control vaccine. The TCR originated in an adult who received the MenACWY meningococcal vaccine as a control. The V gene is TRBV19, the J gene TRBJ2-7; TRBD2 agrees at 8 bases. CDR3 DNA sequence: TGTGCCAGTAGTATGTTCGGGGGGGTCCACGAGCAGTACTTC. Its translation is CASSMFGGVHEQYF.